This TCR beta chain was recovered during a study of blood T cells in healthy people across ages. This CDR3 comprises 13 residues. V lost 6 bases and J lost 8; bases outside the gene matches: 8. CDR1 is MGHDK, CDR2 SYGVNS, per germline. Primers used in a second PCR of about 7 to 12 cycles were a sample-barcoded 5' primer and a J-beta primer mix. TCRdb passed the 5' RACE reads through MiXCR, listing each CDR3 protein once. In the table there are about 680,000 distinct CDR3 sequences, 45% to 50% of which are singletons. This receptor was obtained from an older woman in good health. The chain couples TRBV25-1 to TRBJ1-2; 8 bases are shared with TRBD1. Sequenced material: blood. CDR3 sequence reads: CASRRADRDGYTF. For the CDR3, the DNA is TGTGCCAGCAGACGGGCGGACAGGGACGGCTACACCTTC.